One sample yielded the 20 T cell receptor beta chains listed below, sequenced in a study of a mutant IDH1 vaccine in newly diagnosed glioma. Antigens for these TCRs are unknown. Time point meaning: week 23, last vaccination. All doses held 300 ug of mutant IDH1 20-mer peptide, with topical imiquimod. Only in-frame clones appear in the TCRdb table, and some are missing; sequencing was by immunoSEQ multiplex PCR. The sample has around 76,000 clones, approximately 85% seen once. The sequences come from PBMCs, collected from a glioma patient whose treatment included an IDH1 peptide vaccine. The receptors shown here come from a woman in her fifties or sixties with glioma.

Written as DNA, the CDR3 is TGTGCCGCCTCCGGGACAGGGGGACTTAATTCACCCCTCCACTTT. As protein: CAASGTGGLNSPLHF. The V gene is TRBV19, the J gene TRBJ1-6, with TRBD1 matching 11 bases. The CDR3 runs to 15 residues. CDR1 is LNHDA and CDR2 is SQIVND in the germline V gene (reference sequence). Trimming cost V 11 bases and J 6 bases; bases outside gene matches: 9.

The CDR3 DNA sequence: TGTGCCAGCAGCGTGGGGCAGCTGAGCAATCAGCCCCAGCATTTT. Protein: CASSVGQLSNQPQHF. The chain recombines TRBV2 with TRBJ1-5; the D gene is possibly TRBD1 (5 bases). Trimming stripped 6 bases from V and 1 base from J, with 13 bases between. In germline, CDR1 is SNHLY, CDR2 FYNNEI. This CDR3 spans 15 amino acids.

The chain joins TRBV7-9 to TRBJ1-1, with 7 bases identical to TRBD1. In germline, CDR1 is SEHNR, CDR2 FQNEAQ (reference sequence). The CDR3 covers 14 residues. Unmatched junction bases numbered 4, after V lost 5 bases and J lost 1 base. CDR3 coding DNA: TGTGCCAGCAGCCCTCAGGGGGGGAACACTGAAGCTTTCTTT. It is translated as CASSPQGGNTEAFF.

This sequence joins TRBV30 and TRBJ1-5, with D perhaps matching TRBD1 (6 bases). The germline V and J ends were trimmed by 1 base and 5 bases, with 9 bases remaining between them. The CDR3 covers 13 residues. The germline CDR1 and CDR2 sequences are GTSNPN and SVGIG (reference sequence). CDR3 protein: CAWSAGGHQPQHF. The CDR3 DNA follows: TGTGCCTGGAGTGCCGGGGGCCATCAGCCCCAGCATTTT.

The rearrangement links TRBV9 to TRBJ2-1; D might be TRBD1 or TRBD2, each matching 5 bases. CDR3 size: 13 residues. The germline gives CDR1 SGDLS, CDR2 YYNGEE. V lost 7 bases and J 2 bases, leaving 10 bases between the germline ends. The CDR3, as DNA: TGTGCCAGCGGGACGCCGGCCTACAATGAGCAGTTCTTC. This sequence encodes CASGTPAYNEQFF.

The chain joins TRBV7-9 to TRBJ2-6; 7 nucleotides agree with TRBD1. CDR1 and CDR2 (germline): SEHNR, FQNEAQ (reference sequence). The CDR3 covers 19 residues. Trimming removed 1 base from V and 2 bases from J; junction bases left unmatched: 11. CDR3 nucleotide sequence: TGTGCCAGCAGCTTAGTGGCGTTTGTAGGGGGCCCTGGGGCCAACGTCCTGACTTTC. This codes for CASSLVAFVGGPGANVLTF.

The chain links TRBV6-6 to TRBJ2-5; TRBD1 matches at 10 bases. TRBJ2-7 explains the end of the DNA better; the J call may be wrong. The germline V gene encodes CDR1 MNHNY and CDR2 SVGAGI (reference sequence). This CDR3 has 14 residues. The CDR3 loop is CASSLAGTGVEQYF. CDR3 bases: TGTGCCAGCAGTCTAGCCGGGACAGGGGTCGAGCAGTACTTC.

CDR3 sequence: CASRRTGSTGELFF. The CDR3 DNA sequence: TGTGCCAGCAGGAGGACAGGGTCGACCGGGGAGCTGTTTTTT. The V gene is TRBV6-5, the J gene TRBJ2-2; 8 bases are a match to TRBD1. This CDR3 spans 14 amino acids. Trimming cost V 6 bases and J 5 bases; bases outside gene matches: 5. Germline V gene lookup returns CDR1 MNHEY and CDR2 SVGAGI.

A note on this clone: A far larger clone is one nucleotide away, so this likely arose from a read error. Other nucleotide sequences from this sample produce the same CDR3. The chain carries TRBV19 and TRBJ1-5, with 9 bases identical to TRBD1. Germline V gives CDR1 LNHDA, CDR2 SQIVND (reference sequence). There are 16 residues in the CDR3. Trimming cost V 3 bases and J 0 bases; bases outside gene matches: 3. The CDR3 loop is CASSIGTGHSNQPQHF. The DNA of the CDR3 is TGTGCCAGTAGTATTGGGACAGGGCATAGCAATCAGCCCCAGCATTTT.

This clone showed up just a few times. J is TRBJ1-2 and V is TRBV11-2; D not certain. V gave up 1 base and J gave up 7 bases, with 4 bases separating them. Germline V gene lookup returns CDR1 SGHAT and CDR2 FQNNGV. The length of the CDR3 is 11 residues. The CDR3 reads CASSLARGYTF. The CDR3 region has the DNA TGTGCCAGCAGCTTAGCTCGTGGCTACACCTTC.

The rearrangement links TRBV28 to TRBJ2-5; the D is unclear. In germline, CDR1 is MDHEN, CDR2 SYDVKM. The V end lost 4 bases, the J end lost 5 bases, and 11 bases lay between the germline ends. CDR3 length equals 13 residues. CDR3 in amino acids: CASSSEPWETQYF. DNA for the CDR3: TGTGCCAGCAGTTCTGAGCCCTGGGAGACCCAGTACTTC.

This clone has more than one count but fewer than ten. The chain couples TRBV5-1 to TRBJ1-3, with D perhaps TRBD1 (6 bases). Between the trimmed V and J ends, which lost 7 bases and 0 bases, there was a span of 17 bases. The CDR3 contains 16 residues. Germline lookup yields CDR1 SGHRS and CDR2 YFSETQ. CDR3 in DNA: TGCGCCAGCTCTACCTTTTCAGGGGCCTCTGGAAACACCATATATTTT. Translated, it gives CASSTFSGASGNTIYF.

The V gene is TRBV9, the J gene TRBJ1-1; no reliable D call. This CDR3 has 14 residues. Deletions cut 0 bases from V and 0 bases from J, with 6 bases between. Germline CDR1 reads SGDLS; CDR2 reads YYNGEE. CDR3 sequence (DNA): TGTGCCAGCAGCGTAGACCCCATGAACACTGAAGCTTTCTTT. Amino acids: CASSVDPMNTEAFF. The full variable domain, rest sourced from reference TRBV9 and TRBJ1-1, is DSGVTQTPKHLITATGQRVTLRCSPRSGDLSVYWYQQSLDQGLQFLIQYYNGEERAKGNILERFSAQQFPDLHSELNLSSLELGDSALYFCASSVDPMNTEAFFGQGTRLTVV.

The rearrangement uses TRBV2 and TRBJ2-1; no clear D gene. Germline V gene lookup returns CDR1 SNHLY and CDR2 FYNNEI. The CDR3 runs 10 residues. Trimming pared 8 bases from V and 12 bases from J, leaving 11 bases between. Here the CDR3 reads CASCEVTQFF. In DNA form, the CDR3 reads TGTGCCAGCTGCGAAGTTACGCAGTTCTTC.

The chain is built from TRBV5-1 and TRBJ2-3; D might be TRBD1 (5 bases). The V and J ends lost 5 bases and 2 bases respectively, with 12 bases between them. Per the germline V gene, CDR1 is SGHRS and CDR2 is YFSETQ. The CDR3 spans 14 residues. The CDR3, as DNA: TGCGCCAGCAGTCTCGACAGACCCACAGATACGCAGTATTTT. As protein: CASSLDRPTDTQYF.

This chain connects TRBV6-6 to TRBJ2-7; D is unresolved. Germline V CDR1 and CDR2: MNHNY, SVGAGI (reference sequence). Trimming took 4 bases from V and 4 from J, leaving 11 bases between them. The CDR3 is made up of 13 amino acids. CDR3 DNA sequence: TGTGCCAGCAGTTTCCCGGACGGATACGAGCAGTACTTC. It is translated as CASSFPDGYEQYF.

J is TRBJ1-5 and V is TRBV6-6, with 11 bases aligning to TRBD1. V shed 6 bases and J 5 bases; nucleotides not matched to a gene: 6. The CDR3 contains 15 residues. Germline loops: CDR1 MNHNY, CDR2 SVGAGI (reference sequence). The CDR3 here is CASRAGTGGDQPQHF. The CDR3 coding sequence is TGTGCCAGCAGGGCCGGGACAGGGGGGGATCAGCCCCAGCATTTT.

The rearrangement links TRBV9 to TRBJ2-1; D possibly uses TRBD1 or TRBD2 (5 bases each). CDR1 and CDR2 from the germline V gene are SGDLS and YYNGEE. With 3 bases removed from V and 0 bases from J, the gap between germline ends came to 16 bases. The CDR3 is made up of 17 amino acids. CDR3 protein: CASSEGGTESSYNEQFF. CDR3 coding DNA: TGTGCCAGCAGCGAGGGTGGGACGGAAAGCTCCTACAATGAGCAGTTCTTC.

This clone has more than one count but fewer than ten. The chain employs TRBV7-9 and TRBJ1-1; D is unresolved. Trimming removed 4 bases at V and 0 bases at J, with 12 bases between. The CDR3 has 15 amino acids. Germline lookup yields CDR1 SEHNR and CDR2 FQNEAQ (reference sequence). In nucleotides, the CDR3 is TGTGCCAGCAGCTCGCCGTTTTTACTGAACACTGAAGCTTTCTTT. It codes for CASSSPFLLNTEAFF.

The chain links TRBV7-9 to TRBJ2-2; TRBD2 matches 12 bases. V lost 5 bases and J lost 5; bases outside the gene matches: 9. The CDR3 spans 17 residues. Germline-derived CDR1 and CDR2 are SEHNR and FQNEAQ (reference sequence). The CDR3 nucleotides read TGTGCCAGCAGCGCACCGACTAGCGGGAGTTATACCGGGGAGCTGTTTTTT. Translated: CASSAPTSGSYTGELFF.